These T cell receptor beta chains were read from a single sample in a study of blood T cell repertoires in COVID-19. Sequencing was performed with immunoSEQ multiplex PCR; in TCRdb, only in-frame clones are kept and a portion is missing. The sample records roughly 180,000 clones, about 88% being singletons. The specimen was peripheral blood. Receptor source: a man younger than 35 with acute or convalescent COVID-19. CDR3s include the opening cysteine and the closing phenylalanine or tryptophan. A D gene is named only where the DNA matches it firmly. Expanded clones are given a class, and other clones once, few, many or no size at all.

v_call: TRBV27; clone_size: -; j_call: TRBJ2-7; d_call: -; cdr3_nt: TGTGCCAGCAGTTTATTTGGAGGGTTGATCTACGAGCAGTACTTC; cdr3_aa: CASSLFGGLIYEQYF
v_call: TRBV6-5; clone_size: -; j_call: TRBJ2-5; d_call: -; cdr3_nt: TGTGCCAGCGACCCCGCTAGAGGAGAGACCCAGTACTTC; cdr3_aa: CASDPARGETQYF
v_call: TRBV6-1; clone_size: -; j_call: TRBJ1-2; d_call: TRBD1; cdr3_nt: TGTGCCAGCAGTGCCCTGGAGGGACAGGGGGCTGGTGGCTACACCTTC; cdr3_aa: CASSALEGQGAGGYTF
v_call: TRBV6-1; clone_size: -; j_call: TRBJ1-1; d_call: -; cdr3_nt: TGTGCCAGCAGTGATGCGGGGGCAGCGAACACTGAAGCTTTCTTT; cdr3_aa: CASSDAGAANTEAFF
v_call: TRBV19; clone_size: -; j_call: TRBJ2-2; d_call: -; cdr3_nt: TGTGCCAGTAGACATGACACCGGGGAGCTGTTTTTT; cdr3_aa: CASRHDTGELFF
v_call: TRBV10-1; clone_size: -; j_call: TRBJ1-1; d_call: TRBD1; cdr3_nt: TGCGCCAGCAATACAGGGGAAAGCACTGAAGCTTTCTTT; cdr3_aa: CASNTGESTEAFF
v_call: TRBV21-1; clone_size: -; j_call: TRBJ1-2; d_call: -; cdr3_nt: TGTGCCAGCAGCAAGGGGGGACGTGGCTACACCTTC; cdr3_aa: CASSKGGRGYTF
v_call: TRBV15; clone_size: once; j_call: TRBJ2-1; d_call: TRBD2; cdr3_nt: TGTGCCACCAGCAGAGTTGGCAATAGCGGGGGCTACTACAATGAGCAGTTCTTC; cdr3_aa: CATSRVGNSGGYYNEQFF
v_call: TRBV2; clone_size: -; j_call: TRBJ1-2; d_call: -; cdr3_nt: TGTGCCAGCAGTGATTTTGGGGAGAATGGCTACACCTTC; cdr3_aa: CASSDFGENGYTF
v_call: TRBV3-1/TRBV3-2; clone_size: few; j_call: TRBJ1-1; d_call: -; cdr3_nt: TGTGCCAGCAGCCACGGAGGTGGGAACACTGAAGCTTTCTTT; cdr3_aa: CASSHGGGNTEAFF
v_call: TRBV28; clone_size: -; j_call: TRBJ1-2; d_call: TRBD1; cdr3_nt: TGTGCCAGCAGATCACAGGGGAGCTATGGCTACACCTTC; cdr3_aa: CASRSQGSYGYTF
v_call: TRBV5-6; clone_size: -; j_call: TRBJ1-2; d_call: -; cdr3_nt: TGTGCCAGCAGCCGTCAGGTGACAAACTATGGCTACACCTTC; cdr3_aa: CASSRQVTNYGYTF
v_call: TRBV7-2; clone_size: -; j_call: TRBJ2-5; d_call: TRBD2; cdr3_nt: TGTGCCAGCAGCCCACGACCGGGACTAGCTTCGGAGACCCAGTACTTC; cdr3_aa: CASSPRPGLASETQYF
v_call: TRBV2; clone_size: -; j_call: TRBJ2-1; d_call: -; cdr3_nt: TGTGCCAGCAGTGAAGAGGCCCGGGTCAATGAGCAGTTCTTC; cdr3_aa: CASSEEARVNEQFF
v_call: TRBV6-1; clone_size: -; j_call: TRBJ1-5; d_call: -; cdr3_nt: TGTGCCAGCAGTGAAACGTCAGGAATCAATCAGCCCCAGCATTTT; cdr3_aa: CASSETSGINQPQHF
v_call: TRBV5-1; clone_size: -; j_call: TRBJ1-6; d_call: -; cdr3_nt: TGCGCCAGCAGCACAGAACTGGGGGGACCCCTCCACTTT; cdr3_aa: CASSTELGGPLHF
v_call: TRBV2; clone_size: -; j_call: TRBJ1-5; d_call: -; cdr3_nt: TGTGCCAGCAGTGAAGACAGGGAAGGGCAGCCCCAGCATTTT; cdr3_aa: CASSEDREGQPQHF
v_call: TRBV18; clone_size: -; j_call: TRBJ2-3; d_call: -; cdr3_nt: TGTGCCAGCTCACCATCTCCCCGGGTTTCTAGCACAGATACGCAGTATTTT; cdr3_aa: CASSPSPRVSSTDTQYF
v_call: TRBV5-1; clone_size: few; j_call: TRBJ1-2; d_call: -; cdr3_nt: TGCGCCAGCAGCTTGGAAGGACAGTGGTCCTGGTCTATCTATGGCTACACCTTC; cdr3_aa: CASSLEGQWSWSIYGYTF
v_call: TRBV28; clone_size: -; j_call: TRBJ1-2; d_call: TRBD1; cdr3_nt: TGTGCCAGCAGTTTGGACAGGGGTTTCGTTGGCTACACCTTC; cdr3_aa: CASSLDRGFVGYTF
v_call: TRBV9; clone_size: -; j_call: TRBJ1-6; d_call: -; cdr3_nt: TGTGCCAGCAGCCCCAACAGGGAGGGTTCACCCCTCCACTTT; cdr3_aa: CASSPNREGSPLHF
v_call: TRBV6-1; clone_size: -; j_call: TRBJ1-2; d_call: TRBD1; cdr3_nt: TGTGCCAGCAGTGAAGCGAGGACAGGGGGCGGGTATGGCTACACCTTC; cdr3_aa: CASSEARTGGGYGYTF
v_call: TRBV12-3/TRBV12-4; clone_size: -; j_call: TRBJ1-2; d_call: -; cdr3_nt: TGTGCCAGCACCCAGGGGTATGGCTACACCTTC; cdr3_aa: CASTQGYGYTF
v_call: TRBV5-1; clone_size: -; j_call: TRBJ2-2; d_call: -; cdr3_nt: TGCGCCAGCAGCCGAAAGACAGAAAACACCGGGGAGCTGTTTTTT; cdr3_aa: CASSRKTENTGELFF
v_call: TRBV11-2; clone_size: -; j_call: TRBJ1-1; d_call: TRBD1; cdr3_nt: TGTGCCAGCAGCTTAGCGGACAGGCTTGATTGGGTCTTT; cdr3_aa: CASSLADRLDWVF
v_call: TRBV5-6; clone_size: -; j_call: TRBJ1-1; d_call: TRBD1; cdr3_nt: TGTGCCAGCATTGAGGGACAGGGGGAACGAATGAACACTGAAGCTTTCTTT; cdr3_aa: CASIEGQGERMNTEAFF
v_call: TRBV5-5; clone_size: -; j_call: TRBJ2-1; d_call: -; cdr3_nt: TGTGCCAGCACCATGAACCAGGGCCGCTCCTACAATGAGCAGTTCTTC; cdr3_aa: CASTMNQGRSYNEQFF
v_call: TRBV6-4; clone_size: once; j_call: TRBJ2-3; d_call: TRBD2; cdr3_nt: TGTGCCAGCAGTGACTCCGCTCTAGCGGGGGGTAGCACAGATACGCAGTATTTT; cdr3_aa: CASSDSALAGGSTDTQYF
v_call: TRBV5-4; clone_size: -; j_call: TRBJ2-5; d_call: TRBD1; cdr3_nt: TGTGCCAGCAGCTTGGACAGGGGAGAGACCCAGTACTTC; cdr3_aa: CASSLDRGETQYF
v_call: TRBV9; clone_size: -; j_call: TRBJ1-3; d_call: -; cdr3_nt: TGTGCCAGCAGCCTCGGAGGTGTCTCTGGAAACACCATATATTTT; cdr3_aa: CASSLGGVSGNTIYF
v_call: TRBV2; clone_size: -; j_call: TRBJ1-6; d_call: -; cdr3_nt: TGTGCCAGCAGTGAAGCGCTTGACACCACAAGTCGTAATTCACCCCTCCACTTT; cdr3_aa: CASSEALDTTSRNSPLHF
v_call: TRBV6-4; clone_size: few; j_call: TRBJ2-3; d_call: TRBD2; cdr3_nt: TGTGCCAGCAGTGTCGCACTAGCGGGGGGTGCGAGCACAGATACGCAGTATTTT; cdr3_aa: CASSVALAGGASTDTQYF
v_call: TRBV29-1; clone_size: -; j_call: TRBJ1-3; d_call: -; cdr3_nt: TGCAGCGTTGACCTGGGGGCCGCGGGAAACACCATATATTTT; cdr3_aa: CSVDLGAAGNTIYF
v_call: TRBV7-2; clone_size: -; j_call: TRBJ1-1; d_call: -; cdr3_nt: TGTGCCAGCAGCTTAGTGATGAGTCTGAACACTGAAGCTTTCTTT; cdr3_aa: CASSLVMSLNTEAFF
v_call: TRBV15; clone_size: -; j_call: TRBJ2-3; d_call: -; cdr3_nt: TGTGCCACGGGAAGGACAGAGAGCACAGATACGCAGTATTTT; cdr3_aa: CATGRTESTDTQYF
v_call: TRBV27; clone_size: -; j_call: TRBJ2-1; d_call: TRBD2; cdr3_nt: TGTGCCAGCAGTTTATGGGCTAGCGGGGGCCATGAGCAGTTCTTC; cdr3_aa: CASSLWASGGHEQFF
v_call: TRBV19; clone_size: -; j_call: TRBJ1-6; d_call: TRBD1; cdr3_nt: TGTGCCAGTAAACGGGACAGGAATTCACCCCTCCACTTT; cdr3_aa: CASKRDRNSPLHF
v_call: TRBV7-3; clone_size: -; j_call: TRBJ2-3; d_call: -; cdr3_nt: TGTGCCAGCAGCTTAACGGAGAGCGTGGGTACGCAGTATTTT; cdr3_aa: CASSLTESVGTQYF
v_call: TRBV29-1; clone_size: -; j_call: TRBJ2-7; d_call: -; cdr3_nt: TGCAGCGTAACGGACAATTACGAGCAGTACTTC; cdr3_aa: CSVTDNYEQYF
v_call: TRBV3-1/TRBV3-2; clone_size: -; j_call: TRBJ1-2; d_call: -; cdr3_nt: TGTGCCAGCAGCCAGACGACAGGATCTTATGGCTACACCTTC; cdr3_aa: CASSQTTGSYGYTF
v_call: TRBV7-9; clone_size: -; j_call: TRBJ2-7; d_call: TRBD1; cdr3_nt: TGTGCCAGCAGCCTCCGGACAGGGGGGACCTACGAGCAGTACTTC; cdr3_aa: CASSLRTGGTYEQYF